This TCR beta chain was sequenced in a study of OX40 agonist ivuxolimab in advanced cancers. Study results and caveats: Those patients achieving a partial response at 0.1-3.0 mg/kg showed among the lowest clonal expansion. Expanded clones tended on average to be more numerous among CD8+ T cells than CD4+. Still undetermined is the antigen specificity of the expanded peripheral T cells.

As concerns this clone: As yet, its antigen is unknown.

Sequenced by immunoSEQ multiplex PCR; TCRdb stores in-frame clones only, minus some. This sample has around 95,000 clones, with 90% found just once. The receptor's source is an adult with an advanced solid tumor such as melanoma, head and neck, liver or kidney cancer. The sequenced sample was CD4+ or CD8+ T cells sorted from blood, obtained in a trial of the OX40 agonist ivuxolimab.

CDR3 DNA sequence: TGCGCCAGCAGAAACCGCGTTGAGCAGTTCTTC. Its protein product is CASRNRVEQFF. The J gene is TRBJ2-1, the V gene TRBV5-1; D uncertain. The CDR3 is 11 amino acids. Trimming removed 5 bases from V and 9 bases from J, with 9 bases in between. Germline lookup yields CDR1 SGHRS and CDR2 YFSETQ.